This passage covers 28 T cell receptor beta chains from one sample sequenced in a study of T cell repertoires in cytomegalovirus infection (dated by TCRdb to the late 2010s). Sequencing instrument: Illumina HiSeq 1500. In TCRdb, the public reads were trimmed at Q25 with fastp and aligned with MiXCR, with productive beta chains retained. Rows are unified per CDR3 protein, each entry keeping the most common DNA and genes. The sample table holds roughly 150,000 distinct CDR3 sequences, of which 17% were seen once. Together, the top ten hold around a sixth of the sample. Sequenced input: CD8+ T cells from PBMCs. These receptor sequences come from a human donor in good health (CMV status not recorded). Some clones in this sample may be carry-over from other donors' samples.

This chain links TRBV6-2 or TRBV6-3 with TRBJ1-1; 8 nucleotides agree with TRBD1. V dropped 6 bases and J dropped 4; count of bases not matched to a gene: 13. CDR1 and CDR2 (germline): MNHEY, SVGEGT. This CDR3 spans 16 amino acids. The CDR3 coding sequence is TGTGCCAGCAGCCCCAGCACAGGGGGAGGATTCACTGAAGCTTTCTTT. This gives the protein CASSPSTGGGFTEAFF.

Only a few counts were recorded for this clonotype. This chain uses TRBV28 with TRBJ2-7; D remains unclear. V was cut by 2 bases and J by 5 bases, with 7 bases left in between. The V gene's germline CDR1 is MDHEN and CDR2 SYDVKM. The CDR3 extends over 12 amino acids. CDR3 sequence: CASSLVLNEQYF. CDR3 nucleotides: TGTGCCAGCAGTTTAGTTTTGAACGAGCAGTACTTC.

A few counts support this clonotype. This chain links TRBV20-1 with TRBJ2-7; D is uncertain. Per germline, CDR1 DFQATT and CDR2 SNEGSKA (reference sequence). Trimming removed 6 bases at V and 0 bases at J, with 15 bases between. CDR3 length: 14 amino acids. The CDR3 nucleotides are TGCAGTGCCAGGACCCCCTCGGCCTCCTACGAGCAGTACTTC. It yields the protein CSARTPSASYEQYF.

The chain combines TRBV7-4 with TRBJ2-7; tentative D call: TRBD1 (6 bases). This CDR3 has 15 amino acids. CDR1 SGHVT and CDR2 SQSDAQ come from the germline V gene. The ends were cut back, 1 base at V and 6 bases at J, with 16 bases in the middle. The CDR3 DNA follows: TGTGCCAGCAGCTTAGGACCACAGGGTGGCAGCGAGCAGTACTTC. It yields the protein CASSLGPQGGSEQYF.

In this sample, this clonotype turned up a few times. The chain combines TRBV7-2 with TRBJ2-7; D call uncertain. The CDR3 contains 12 residues. The V gene lost 2 bases and the J gene lost 4 bases, with 6 bases spanning the gap. Germline CDR1 SGHTA, CDR2 FQGNSA. The chain's CDR3 is CASSLRTYEQYF. In DNA form, the CDR3 reads TGTGCCAGCAGCTTACGGACGTACGAGCAGTACTTC.

This clonotype was counted only a few times. The J gene is TRBJ1-1, the V gene TRBV7-9; TRBD1 is a possible D gene (5 bases). This CDR3 comprises 14 residues. V gave up 1 base and J gave up 8 bases, with 14 bases separating them. Germline loops: CDR1 SEHNR, CDR2 FQNEAQ (reference sequence). The CDR3 nucleotides read TGTGCCAGCAGCTTAGGAGGAGGGGCGTTAGAAGCTTTCTTT. Its protein product is CASSLGGGALEAFF.

This clonotype was counted a few times. This sequence joins TRBV19 and TRBJ2-1; D is undetermined. Deletions cut 6 bases from V and 0 bases from J, with 12 bases between. The length of the CDR3 is 15 residues. Germline V gene sequence: CDR1 LNHDA, CDR2 SQIVND (reference sequence). The CDR3 loop is CASRWGLSSYNEQFF. CDR3 in DNA: TGTGCCAGTAGGTGGGGATTAAGCTCCTACAATGAGCAGTTCTTC.

This clonotype was seen many times. The chain couples TRBV10-3 to TRBJ2-7; maybe TRBD2 (6 bases). Deletions cut 2 bases from V and 3 bases from J, with 14 bases between. This CDR3 spans 15 amino acids. CDR1 is ENHRY, CDR2 SYGVKD, per germline. The CDR3 spells CAISERRDSNYEQYF. The CDR3 DNA is TGTGCCATCAGTGAGAGGAGGGACTCTAACTACGAGCAGTACTTC.

This clonotype was observed a few times. V and J are TRBV28 and TRBJ2-1, with a possible D match to TRBD2 (6 bases). CDR1 and CDR2 from the germline V gene are MDHEN and SYDVKM. This CDR3 is built from 15 residues. Trimming left V 3 bases short and J 4 bases short, with 13 bases between. The chain's CDR3 is CASSFGGETYNEQFF. The CDR3 DNA sequence: TGTGCCAGCAGTTTTGGAGGGGAGACTTACAATGAGCAGTTCTTC.

The chain couples TRBV6-5 to TRBJ1-6; D not resolved. The germline gives CDR1 MNHEY, CDR2 SVGAGI. This CDR3 has 15 residues. Trimming shortened V by 2 bases and J by 7 bases, and 12 bases separated the two germline ends. The CDR3 here is CASSYRKGYNSPLHF. Written as DNA, the CDR3 is TGTGCCAGCAGTTACCGGAAAGGGTACAATTCACCCCTCCACTTT.

There are a few counts of this clonotype. The chain links TRBV20-1 to TRBJ2-7; TRBD2 matches 8 bases. Trimming removed 2 bases from V and 5 bases from J; junction bases left unmatched: 14. Germline lookup yields CDR1 DFQATT and CDR2 SNEGSKA (reference sequence). CDR3 length: 16 amino acids. CDR3 amino acids: CSARLSSGSGLDEQYF. The CDR3 DNA follows: TGCAGTGCTAGATTATCCAGCGGGAGTGGGCTTGACGAGCAGTACTTC.

This clonotype was seen a few times. J is TRBJ2-2 and V is TRBV6-6; D is possibly TRBD1 or TRBD2 (6 bases each). Germline V gene data show CDR1 as MNHNY and CDR2 as SVGAGI (reference sequence). This CDR3 has 15 residues. Trimming stripped 2 bases from V and 5 bases from J, with 12 bases between. In DNA form, the CDR3 reads TGTGCCAGCAGTTACGGGGGGCACGTAACCGGGGAGCTGTTTTTT. It is translated as CASSYGGHVTGELFF.

CDR3 in amino acids: CASSLMGRQPQHF. The CDR3 region has the DNA TGTGCCAGCAGCTTAATGGGGAGACAGCCCCAGCATTTT. The chain recombines TRBV7-4 with TRBJ1-5, with D unclear. Trimming removed 2 bases at V and 7 bases at J, with 9 bases between. The CDR3 totals 13 residues. CDR1 and CDR2 (germline): SGHVT, SQSDAQ. The entire variable domain, with the rest obtained from reference TRBV7-4 and TRBJ1-5, is as follows: GAGVSQSPRYKVAKRGRDVALRCDSISGHVTLYWYRQTLGQGSEVLTYSQSDAQRDKSGRPSGRFSAERPERSVSTLKIQRTEQGDSAVYLCASSLMGRQPQHFGDGTRLSIL.

This clonotype appeared a few times. The J gene is TRBJ2-2, the V gene TRBV12-3 or TRBV12-4; D may match TRBD1 or TRBD2 (5 bases each). V lost 10 bases and J 7 bases, leaving 13 bases between the germline ends. CDR3 length: 12 residues. The chain's CDR3 is CANPGTNGELFF. The CDR3 region has the DNA TGTGCCAATCCCGGGACCAACGGGGAGCTGTTTTTT.

A single count supports this clonotype. This rearrangement joins TRBV7-8 to TRBJ1-1; unclear D gene. The germline V gene encodes CDR1 SGHVS and CDR2 FQNEAQ. Deletions cut 0 bases from V and 1 base from J, with 9 bases between. This CDR3 is 15 amino acids long. The DNA for the CDR3 is TGTGCCAGCAGCTTAGCCCTGTGGGGGAACACTGAAGCTTTCTTT. As protein: CASSLALWGNTEAFF.

The rearrangement uses TRBV29-1 and TRBJ2-7; tentative D call: TRBD1 (5 bases). The germline gives CDR1 SQVTM, CDR2 ANQGSEA. The V end was cut by 3 bases, the J end by 7 bases, with 19 bases between. The CDR3 is 14 amino acids. The CDR3 DNA reads TGCAGCGTTGAGGCAGGGAATTCAATGGGGGAGCAGTACTTC. Translating it yields CSVEAGNSMGEQYF.

The chain is built from TRBV6-5 and TRBJ2-1; D perhaps matches TRBD1 (5 bases). CDR3 length: 16 amino acids. V lost 1 base and J lost 8, with 18 bases in between. Looked up from germline, CDR1 is MNHEY and CDR2 is SVGAGI. CDR3 sequence reads: CASSYFPRVGMDEQFF. The CDR3 region has the DNA TGTGCCAGCAGTTACTTCCCCAGGGTAGGGATGGATGAGCAGTTCTTC.

This clonotype was recorded a few times. This chain connects TRBV7-2 to TRBJ1-1; D is unresolved. The ends were cut back, 4 bases at V and 0 bases at J, with 6 bases in the middle. The CDR3 runs 13 residues. The germline gives CDR1 SGHTA, CDR2 FQGNSA. In DNA form, the CDR3 reads TGTGCCAGCAGCTCTCTGATGAACACTGAAGCTTTCTTT. It is translated as CASSSLMNTEAFF.

This clonotype has only a few counts. CDR3 sequence (DNA): TGCAGTGCCAAGCCCCTAGCGGGAGGGGACTACAATGAGCAGTTCTTC. This codes for CSAKPLAGGDYNEQFF. The gene calls are TRBV20-1 and TRBJ2-1; 12 bases map to TRBD2. Germline CDR1 and CDR2: DFQATT and SNEGSKA (reference sequence). After removal of 6 bases from V and 3 bases from J, the junction contained 9 bases not matched to a gene. There are 16 residues in the CDR3.

This chain uses TRBV5-6 with TRBJ2-1; 7 bases are shared with TRBD2. J gave up 4 bases and V 3 bases, and 4 bases lay outside the gene matches. Germline V gene data show CDR1 as SGHDT and CDR2 as YYEEEE. CDR3 size: 14 residues. The CDR3 DNA follows: TGTGCCAGCAGCTCGGCAGCGGGGTACAATGAGCAGTTCTTC. As protein: CASSSAAGYNEQFF. Drawing the rest from reference TRBV5-6 and TRBJ2-1, the complete variable domain is DAGVTQSPTHLIKTRGQQVTLRCSPKSGHDTVSWYQQALGQGPQFIFQYYEEEERQRGNFPDRFSGHQFPNYSSELNVNALLLGDSALYLCASSSAAGYNEQFFGPGTRLTVL.

This clonotype was detected a few times. The chain carries TRBV28 and TRBJ1-5, with D possibly being TRBD1 (6 bases). Germline-derived CDR1 and CDR2 are MDHEN and SYDVKM. The CDR3 length is 14 residues. V lost 4 bases to trimming and J lost 7 bases, with 14 bases between them. This CDR3 is CASSSVQGKQPQHF. The CDR3 coding sequence is TGTGCCAGCAGTTCGGTCCAGGGGAAGCAGCCCCAGCATTTT.

This sequence joins TRBV11-2 and TRBJ2-2; 8 bases are shared with TRBD2. This CDR3 has 12 residues. Looked up from germline, CDR1 is SGHAT and CDR2 is FQNNGV. V lost 8 bases, J lost 6 bases, and 2 bases stayed unmatched. The CDR3 sequence is CASGAGAGELFF. CDR3 bases: TGTGCCAGCGGAGCGGGAGCCGGGGAGCTGTTTTTT.

Ten or more counts support this clonotype. The V call is TRBV7-2, the J call TRBJ2-7, with D unresolved. Germline loops: CDR1 SGHTA, CDR2 FQGNSA. Trimming shortened V by 5 bases and J by 0 bases, and 14 bases separated the two germline ends. This CDR3 has 15 residues. The CDR3 DNA follows: TGTGCCAGCAGCCCGTTAGGGTTTCTCTCCTACGAGCAGTACTTC. Translated: CASSPLGFLSYEQYF. Full variable domain (outside the CDR3, taken from reference TRBV7-2 and TRBJ2-7): GAGVSQSPSNKVTEKGKDVELRCDPISGHTALYWYRQSLGQGLEFLIYFQGNSAPDKSGLPSDRFSAERTGGSVSTLTIQRTQQEDSAVYLCASSPLGFLSYEQYFGPGTRLTVT.

The gene calls are TRBV7-3 and TRBJ2-3; 15 nucleotides match TRBD2. This CDR3 region has 18 residues. Per the germline V gene, CDR1 is SGHTA and CDR2 is FQGTGA. V lost 8 bases to trimming and J lost 2 bases; unmatched junction nucleotides: 11. CDR3 sequence reads: CASSPGLAGGRFTDTQYF. The CDR3 DNA is TGTGCCAGCTCTCCAGGACTAGCGGGGGGGCGTTTCACAGATACGCAGTATTTT.

This sequence joins TRBV7-6 and TRBJ2-7; tentatively, D is TRBD2 (5 bases). Trimming removed 2 bases from V and 0 bases from J, with 8 bases in between. This CDR3 has 14 amino acids. Per the germline V gene, CDR1 is SGHVS and CDR2 is FNYEAQ. CDR3 nucleotide sequence: TGTGCCAGCAGCTTACGGGAAAGCTCCTACGAGCAGTACTTC. It encodes CASSLRESSYEQYF. Full variable domain (missing parts from reference TRBV7-6 and TRBJ2-7): GAGVSQSPRYKVTKRGQDVALRCDPISGHVSLYWYRQALGQGPEFLTYFNYEAQQDKSGLPNDRFSAERPEGSISTLTIQRTEQRDSAMYRCASSLRESSYEQYFGPGTRLTVT.

This clonotype was seen repeatedly, ten times or more. V and J are TRBV7-2 and TRBJ1-1; 9 bases agree with TRBD1. V trimming: 6 bases; J trimming: 8 bases; junction bases outside the gene matches: 13. CDR3 length: 15 residues. Germline-derived CDR1 and CDR2 are SGHTA and FQGNSA. The CDR3 nucleotides are TGTGCCAGCAGGATAGTCGCACAGGGGGCAGGAGAAGCTTTCTTT. Its translation is CASRIVAQGAGEAFF. Full variable domain (outside the CDR3, taken from reference TRBV7-2 and TRBJ1-1): GAGVSQSPSNKVTEKGKDVELRCDPISGHTALYWYRQSLGQGLEFLIYFQGNSAPDKSGLPSDRFSAERTGGSVSTLTIQRTQQEDSAVYLCASRIVAQGAGEAFFGQGTRLTVV.

The chain employs TRBV6-1 and TRBJ2-7; tentatively, D is TRBD2 (6 bases). The germline gives CDR1 MNHNS, CDR2 SASEGT. Trimming pared 0 bases from V and 3 bases from J, leaving 18 bases between. There are 17 residues in the CDR3. CDR3 region: CASSEAGGLIPFYEQYF. The CDR3 region has the DNA TGTGCCAGCAGTGAAGCGGGGGGACTTATACCTTTCTACGAGCAGTACTTC.

This clonotype was seen a few times. The chain employs TRBV7-2 and TRBJ1-6; D unresolved. CDR1 is SGHTA, CDR2 FQGNSA, per germline. The CDR3 has 16 residues. Trimming pared 2 bases from V and 9 bases from J, leaving 17 bases between. The CDR3 region has the DNA TGTGCCAGCAGCTTAAGGTCACAGAGTATGGGTTCACCCCTCCACTTT. The encoded protein is CASSLRSQSMGSPLHF.